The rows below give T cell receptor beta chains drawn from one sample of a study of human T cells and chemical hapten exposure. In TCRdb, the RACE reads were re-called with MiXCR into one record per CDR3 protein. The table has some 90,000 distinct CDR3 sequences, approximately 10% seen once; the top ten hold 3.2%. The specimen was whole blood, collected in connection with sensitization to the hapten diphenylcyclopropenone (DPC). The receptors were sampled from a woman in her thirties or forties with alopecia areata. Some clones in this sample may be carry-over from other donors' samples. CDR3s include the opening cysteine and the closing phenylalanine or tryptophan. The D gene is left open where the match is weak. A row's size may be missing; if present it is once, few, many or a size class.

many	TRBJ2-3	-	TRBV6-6	TGTGCCAGCAGTATGGCAGATACGCAGTATTTT	CASSMADTQYF
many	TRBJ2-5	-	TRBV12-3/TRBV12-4	TGTGCCAGCAGCCAGGGGGGACCAGAGACCCAGTACTTC	CASSQGGPETQYF
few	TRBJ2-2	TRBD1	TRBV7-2	TGTGCCAGCAGCTGGACAGGGAAGACCGGGGAGCTGTTTTTT	CASSWTGKTGELFF
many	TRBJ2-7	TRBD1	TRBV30	TGTGCCTGGACAGGGGGCTACGAGCAGTACTTC	CAWTGGYEQYF
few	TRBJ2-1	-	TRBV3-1	TGTGCCAGCAGCCAAGCCCCCCCCTTAGACAATGAGCAGTTCTTC	CASSQAPPLDNEQFF
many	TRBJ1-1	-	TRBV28	TGTGCCACCATCGGGGCGTTTACTGAAGCTTTCTTT	CATIGAFTEAFF
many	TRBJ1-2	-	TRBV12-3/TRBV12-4	TGTGCCAGCAGTTTAGATCCCCCGGGGTATGGCTACACCTTC	CASSLDPPGYGYTF
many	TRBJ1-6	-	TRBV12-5	TGTGCTAGTGGTTTGCCGTGGCAGAGCCCCAATTCACCCCTCCACTTT	CASGLPWQSPNSPLHF
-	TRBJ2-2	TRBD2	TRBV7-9	TGTGCCAGCAGCTTAACTAGCGGGAGCGGCGGAAAGGAGCTGTTTTTT	CASSLTSGSGGKELFF
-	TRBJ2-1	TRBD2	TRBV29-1	TGCAGCGTGGGGGAGCTAGCGGGGTATAATGAGCAGTTCTTC	CSVGELAGYNEQFF
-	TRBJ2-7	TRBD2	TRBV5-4	TGTGCCAGCAGCGTATTCGGACTAGCGGGAGGGCCCGTAAGGTACGAGCAGTACTTC	CASSVFGLAGGPVRYEQYF
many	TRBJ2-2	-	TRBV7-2	TGTGCCAGCAGCTTACAGCCCAGAAACCAGAACACCGGGGAGCTGTTTTTT	CASSLQPRNQNTGELFF
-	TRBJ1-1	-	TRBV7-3	TGTGCCAGCAGCAGACGGGAGCAGAGTGAAGCTTTCTTT	CASSRREQSEAFF
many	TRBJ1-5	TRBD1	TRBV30	TGTGCCTGGTCCGAGGGACAGCGTCAGCCCCAGCATTTT	CAWSEGQRQPQHF
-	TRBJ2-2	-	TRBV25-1	TGTGCCAGCAGTGAAGCAGGGACCCCGAACACCGGGGAGCTGTTTTTT	CASSEAGTPNTGELFF
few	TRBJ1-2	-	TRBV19	TGTGCCAGTAGTACTTACATCGAATTCTATGGCTACACCTTC	CASSTYIEFYGYTF
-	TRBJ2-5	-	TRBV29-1	TGCAGCGTTGGCAGGGGACAAGAGACCCAGTACTTC	CSVGRGQETQYF
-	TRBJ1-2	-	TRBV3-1	TGTGCCAGCAGCCAACGCCAGATCGGCTACACCTTC	CASSQRQIGYTF
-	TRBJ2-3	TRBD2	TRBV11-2	TGTGCCAGCAGCTTAAGCGGGAACCCTCATACGCAGTATTTT	CASSLSGNPHTQYF
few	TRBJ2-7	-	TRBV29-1	TGCAGCGTTGAAGACCCTATTGGGGCCATGAGCTACGAGCAGTACTTC	CSVEDPIGAMSYEQYF
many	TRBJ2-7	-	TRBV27	TGTGCCAGCAGTTTGGGGAAGGGTGACGAGCAGTACTTC	CASSLGKGDEQYF
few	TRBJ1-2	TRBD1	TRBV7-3	TGTGCCAGCAGCCCCCACGGACAGGGCGATGGCTACACCTTC	CASSPHGQGDGYTF
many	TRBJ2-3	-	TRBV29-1	TGCAGCGTTGAGTTTTCAGATACGCAGTATTTT	CSVEFSDTQYF
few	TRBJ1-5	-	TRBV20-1	TGCAGTGCTAGAGATTCGGGGTGGCCCAATCAGCCCCAGCATTTT	CSARDSGWPNQPQHF
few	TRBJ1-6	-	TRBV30	TGTGCCTACTCAATGGGGGGGCACTCACCCCTCCACTTT	CAYSMGGHSPLHF
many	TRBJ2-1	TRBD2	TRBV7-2	TGTGCCAGCAGCCCAGCGGGAGGCGGGTACAATGAGCAGTTCTTC	CASSPAGGGYNEQFF
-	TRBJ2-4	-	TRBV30	TGTGCCTGGAGCCAAGCCAAAAACATTCAGTACTTC	CAWSQAKNIQYF
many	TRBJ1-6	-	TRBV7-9	TGTGCCAGCAGCTGGCAGGAATTGGCATCACCCCTCCACTTT	CASSWQELASPLHF
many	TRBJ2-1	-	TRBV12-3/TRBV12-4	TGTGCCAGCACCCAAGGGTCGTCCTACAATGAGCAGTTCTTC	CASTQGSSYNEQFF
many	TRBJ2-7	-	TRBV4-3	TGCGCCAGCAGCCAAGCTCTCCAGGGATACGAGCAGTACTTC	CASSQALQGYEQYF
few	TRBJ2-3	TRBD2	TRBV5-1	TGCGCCAGCAGCTGGGGCGGGAGGGCGGATACGCAGTATTTT	CASSWGGRADTQYF